This T cell receptor (beta chain) was retrieved from a study of radiotherapy plus CTLA-4 blockade in lung cancer. Produced via immunoSEQ multiplex PCR; TCRdb's table is partial and in-frame only. The data show approximately 94,000 clones, with around 80% seen just once and about a quarter held by the top ten. The CDR3 extends over 17 amino acids. The V end was cut by 0 bases, the J end by 1 base, with 13 bases between. Per germline, CDR1 SNHLY and CDR2 FYNNEI. The chain carries TRBV2 and TRBJ1-3; D not resolved. The specimen comprised peripheral blood, sampled from a patient treated with radiotherapy plus ipilimumab. The TCR originated in a human donor with non-small cell lung cancer that progressed on radiotherapy plus ipilimumab. This CDR3 reads CASSEALRGLSGNTIYF. For the CDR3, the DNA is TGTGCCAGCAGTGAAGCGCTTCGGGGTTTATCTGGAAACACCATATATTTT.